Detailed here is one T cell receptor (beta chain). CDR1 and CDR2 from the germline V gene are LNHNV and YYDKDF (reference sequence). The length of the CDR3 is 15 residues. V gave up 0 bases and J gave up 5 bases, with 10 bases separating them. This record belongs to a study of shared T cell receptors in the human thymus. TCRdb's table, derived via immunoSEQ multiplex PCR, lists solely in-frame clones and lacks some. The table records roughly 710,000 clones, around 85% of them present only once. A further study also used this sample, focusing on human thymus T cells. That source adds: During corrective heart surgery, resections were taken, and the thymus tissue came from them. Repertoires from thymus and blood appeared to show biased V and J gene usage. Overlap was high between thymic repertoires from unrelated individuals, as reported in related research.

This receptor was obtained from a girl under three years old with a congenital heart defect. The chain couples TRBV15 to TRBJ2-2; possible D gene TRBD2, 6 bases. Sequencing input: thymocytes. CDR3 loop: CATSRDRAGTGELFF. The DNA of the CDR3 is TGTGCCACCAGCAGAGACAGGGCGGGGACCGGGGAGCTGTTTTTT.